This entry features one TCR beta chain sequence. TCRdb's table, derived via immunoSEQ multiplex PCR, lists solely in-frame clones and lacks some. The data show 25,000 to 35,000 clones, roughly 90% seen once. The sample is drawn from a study of T cell changes during pregnancy in multiple sclerosis. Trimming stripped 0 bases from V and 0 bases from J, with 11 bases between. From germline, CDR1 is LNHNV and CDR2 YYDKDF (reference sequence). The CDR3 runs 17 residues. The sample here was CD4+ T cells from peripheral blood mononuclear cells, taken in the third trimester of pregnancy. The chain links TRBV15 to TRBJ2-2; D is ambiguous. The receptor was isolated from a female donor in good health, enrolled as a control in a pregnancy study. The CDR3 region is CATSRDGRNANTGELFF. CDR3 bases: TGTGCCACCAGCAGAGACGGCAGGAACGCGAACACCGGGGAGCTGTTTTTT.